This record looks at one T cell receptor (beta chain) sequence and its context. Its antigen remains unidentified. This sample stems from a study of shared clonotypes between healthy human individuals. V was clipped by 2 bases and J by 5 bases; unmatched bases: 8. Germline V gene data show CDR1 as SGHRS and CDR2 as YFSETQ. The CDR3 sequence is 15 residues long. Assay used: immunoSEQ multiplex PCR; TCRdb lists only in-frame clones, some missing. In the table there are about 680,000 clones, about three quarters of which are singletons. Findings of the study overall: Larger richness was generally estimated for naive than memory subsets.

Sequencing used memory CD4+ T cells sorted from blood. Sample subset: CD45RA-negative fraction. This TCR came from a young woman in good health. The V gene is TRBV5-1, the J gene TRBJ2-7; 9 bases are a match to TRBD1. CDR3 sequence reads: CASSFTGGKGDEQYF. The CDR3 nucleotides are TGCGCCAGCAGCTTTACAGGGGGCAAGGGCGACGAGCAGTACTTC. The full variable domain, its missing parts supplied by reference TRBV5-1 and TRBJ2-7, is KAGVTQTPRYLIKTRGQQVTLSCSPISGHRSVSWYQQTPGQGLQFLFEYFSETQRNKGNFPGRFSGRQFSNSRSEMNVSTLELGDSALYLCASSFTGGKGDEQYFGPGTRLTVT.